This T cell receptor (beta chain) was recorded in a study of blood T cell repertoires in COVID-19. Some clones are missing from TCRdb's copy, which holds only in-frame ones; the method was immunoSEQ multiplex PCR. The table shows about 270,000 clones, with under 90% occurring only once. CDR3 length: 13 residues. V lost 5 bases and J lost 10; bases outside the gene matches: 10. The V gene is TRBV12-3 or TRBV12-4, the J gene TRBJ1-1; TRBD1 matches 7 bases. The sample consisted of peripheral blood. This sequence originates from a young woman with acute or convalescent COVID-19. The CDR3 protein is CASSPVGQVVAFF. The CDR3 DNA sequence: TGTGCCAGCAGTCCCGTCGGACAGGTCGTAGCTTTCTTT.